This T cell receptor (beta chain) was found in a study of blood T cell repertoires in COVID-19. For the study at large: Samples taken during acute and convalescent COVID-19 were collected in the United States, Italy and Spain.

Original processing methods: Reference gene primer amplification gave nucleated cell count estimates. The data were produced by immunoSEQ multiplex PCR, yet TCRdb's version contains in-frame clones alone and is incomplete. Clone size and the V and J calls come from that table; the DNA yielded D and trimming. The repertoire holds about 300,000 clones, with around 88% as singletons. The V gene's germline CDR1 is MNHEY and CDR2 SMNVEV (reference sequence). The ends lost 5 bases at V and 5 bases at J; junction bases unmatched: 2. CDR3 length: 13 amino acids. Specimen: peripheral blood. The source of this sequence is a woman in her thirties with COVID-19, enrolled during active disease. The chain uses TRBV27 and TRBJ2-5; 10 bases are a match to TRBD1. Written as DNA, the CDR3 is TGTGCCAGCAGTGTGGACAGGGGGGAGACCCAGTACTTC. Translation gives CASSVDRGETQYF.